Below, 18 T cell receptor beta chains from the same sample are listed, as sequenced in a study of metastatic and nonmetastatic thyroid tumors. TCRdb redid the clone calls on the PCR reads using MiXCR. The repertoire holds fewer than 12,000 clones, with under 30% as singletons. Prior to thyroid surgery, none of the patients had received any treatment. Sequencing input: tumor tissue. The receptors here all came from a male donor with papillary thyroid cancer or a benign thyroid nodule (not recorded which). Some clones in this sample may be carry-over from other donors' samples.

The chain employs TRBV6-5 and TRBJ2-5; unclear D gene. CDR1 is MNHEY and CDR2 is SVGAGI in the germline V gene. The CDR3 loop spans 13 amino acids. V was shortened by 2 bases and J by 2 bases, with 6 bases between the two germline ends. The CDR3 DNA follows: TGTGCCAGCAGTTACGGGCAGCAAGAGACCCAGTACTTC. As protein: CASSYGQQETQYF.

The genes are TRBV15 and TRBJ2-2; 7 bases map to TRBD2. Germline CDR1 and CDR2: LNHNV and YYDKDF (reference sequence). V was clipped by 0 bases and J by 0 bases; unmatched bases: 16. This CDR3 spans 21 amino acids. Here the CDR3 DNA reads TGTGCCACCAGCAGAGAGAGGAGCGGGACCGGACTTGACTCGAACACCGGGGAGCTGTTTTTT. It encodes CATSRERSGTGLDSNTGELFF.

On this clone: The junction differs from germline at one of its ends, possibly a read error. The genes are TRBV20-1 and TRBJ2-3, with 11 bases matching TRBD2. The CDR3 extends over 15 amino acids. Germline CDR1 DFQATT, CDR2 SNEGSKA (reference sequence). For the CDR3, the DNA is TGTAGTTCTCCGGGACTAGCGGTCTACACAGATACGCAGTATTTT. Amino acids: CSSPGLAVYTDTQYF.

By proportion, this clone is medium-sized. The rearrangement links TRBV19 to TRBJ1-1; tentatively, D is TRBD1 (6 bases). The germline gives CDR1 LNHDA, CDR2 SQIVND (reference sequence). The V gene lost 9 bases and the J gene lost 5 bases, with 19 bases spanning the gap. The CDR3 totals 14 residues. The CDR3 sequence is CASSGGAWGTEAFF. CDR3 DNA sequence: TGTGCCAGCTCGGGGGGCGCCTGGGGGACTGAAGCTTTCTTT.

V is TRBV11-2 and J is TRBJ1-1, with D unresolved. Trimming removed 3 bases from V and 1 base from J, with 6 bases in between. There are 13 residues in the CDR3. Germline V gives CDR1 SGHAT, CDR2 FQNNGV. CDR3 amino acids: CASSFRTNTEAFF. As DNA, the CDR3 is TGTGCCAGCAGCTTCCGGACGAACACTGAAGCTTTCTTT.

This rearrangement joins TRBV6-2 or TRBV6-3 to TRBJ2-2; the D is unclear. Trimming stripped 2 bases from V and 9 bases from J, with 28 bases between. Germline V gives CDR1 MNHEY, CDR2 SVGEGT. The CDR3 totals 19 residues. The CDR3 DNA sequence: TGTGCCAGCAGTTACGTCTCTCCGATCACGGGCCTAGGGATCAGGGAGCTGTTTTTT. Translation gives CASSYVSPITGLGIRELFF.

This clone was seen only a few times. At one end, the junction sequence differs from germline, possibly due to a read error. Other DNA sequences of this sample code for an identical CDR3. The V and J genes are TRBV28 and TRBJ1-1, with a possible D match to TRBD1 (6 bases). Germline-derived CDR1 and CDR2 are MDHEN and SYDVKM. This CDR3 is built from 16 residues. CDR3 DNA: TGTGCCAGCAGTTTTCTCCAGGGGCATGTTAACACCGAAGCTTTCTTT. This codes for CASSFLQGHVNTEAFF. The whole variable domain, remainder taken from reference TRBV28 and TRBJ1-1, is DVKVTQSSRYLVKRTGEKVFLECVQDMDHENMFWYRQDPGLGLRLIYFSYDVKMKEKGDIPEGYSVSREKKERFSLILESASTNQTSMYLCASSFLQGHVNTEAFFGQGTRLTVV.

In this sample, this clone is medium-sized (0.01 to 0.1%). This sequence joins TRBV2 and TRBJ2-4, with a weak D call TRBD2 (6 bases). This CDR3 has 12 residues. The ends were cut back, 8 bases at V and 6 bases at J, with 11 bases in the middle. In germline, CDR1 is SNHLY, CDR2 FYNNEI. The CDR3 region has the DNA TGTGCCAGCGGGGCGGGATTAAACATTCAGTACTTC. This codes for CASGAGLNIQYF.

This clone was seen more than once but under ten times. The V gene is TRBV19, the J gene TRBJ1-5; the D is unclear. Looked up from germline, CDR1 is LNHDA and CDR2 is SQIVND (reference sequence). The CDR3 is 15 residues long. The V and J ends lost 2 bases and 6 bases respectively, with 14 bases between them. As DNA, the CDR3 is TGTGCCAGTAGTATACTTTCAGGAATCGGTCAGCCCCAGCATTTT. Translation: CASSILSGIGQPQHF.

The CDR3 sequence: CASTSVGGRNTGELFF. CDR3 DNA: TGTGCCAGCACCTCAGTGGGGGGGCGGAACACCGGGGAGCTGTTTTTT. The rearrangement links TRBV11-2 to TRBJ2-2; tentatively, D is TRBD2 (7 bases). In germline, CDR1 is SGHAT, CDR2 FQNNGV. The CDR3 runs to 16 residues. V lost 7 bases and J lost 1, with 16 bases in between.

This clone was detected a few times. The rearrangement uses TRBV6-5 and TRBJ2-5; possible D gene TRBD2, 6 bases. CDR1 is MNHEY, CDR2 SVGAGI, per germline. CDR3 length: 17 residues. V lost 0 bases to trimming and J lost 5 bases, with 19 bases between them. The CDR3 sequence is CASSYSASVRAGETQYF. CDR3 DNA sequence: TGTGCCAGCAGTTACTCTGCTAGCGTGAGGGCCGGGGAGACCCAGTACTTC.

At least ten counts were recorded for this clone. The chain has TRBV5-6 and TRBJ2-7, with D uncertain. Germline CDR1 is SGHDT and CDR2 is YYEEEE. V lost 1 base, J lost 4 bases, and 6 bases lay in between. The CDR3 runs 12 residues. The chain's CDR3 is CASSLFNYEQYV. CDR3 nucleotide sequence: TGTGCCAGCAGCTTGTTTAATTACGAGCAGTACGTC.

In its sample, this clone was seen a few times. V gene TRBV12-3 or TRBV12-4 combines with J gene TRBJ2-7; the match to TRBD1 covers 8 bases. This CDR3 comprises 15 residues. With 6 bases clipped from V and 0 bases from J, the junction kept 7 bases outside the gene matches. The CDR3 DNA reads TGTGCCAGCAGCAAACCAGGGGGCGCCTCCTACGAGCAGTACTTC. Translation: CASSKPGGASYEQYF.

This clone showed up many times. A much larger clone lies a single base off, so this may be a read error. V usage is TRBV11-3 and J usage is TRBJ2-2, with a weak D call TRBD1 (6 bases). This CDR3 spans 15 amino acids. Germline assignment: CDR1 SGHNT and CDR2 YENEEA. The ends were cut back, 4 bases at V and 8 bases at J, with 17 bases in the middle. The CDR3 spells CASSSPGPGVGELFF. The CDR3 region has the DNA TGTGCCAGCAGCTCCCCGGGACCAGGGGTTGGGGAGCTGTTTTTT.

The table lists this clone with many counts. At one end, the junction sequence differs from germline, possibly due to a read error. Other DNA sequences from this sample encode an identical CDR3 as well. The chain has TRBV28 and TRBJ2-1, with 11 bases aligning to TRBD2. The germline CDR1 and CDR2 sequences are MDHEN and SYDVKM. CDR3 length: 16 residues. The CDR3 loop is CASRQLAGELQNEQFF. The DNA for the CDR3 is TGTGCCAGCAGACAACTAGCGGGAGAACTGCAGAATGAGCAGTTCTTT.

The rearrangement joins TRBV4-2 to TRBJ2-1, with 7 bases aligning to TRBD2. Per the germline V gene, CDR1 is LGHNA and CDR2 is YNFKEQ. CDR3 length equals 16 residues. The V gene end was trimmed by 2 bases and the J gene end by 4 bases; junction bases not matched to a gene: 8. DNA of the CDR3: TGTGCCAGCAGCCAACAATGGGGTAGCGGGTACAATGAGCAGTTCTTC. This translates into CASSQQWGSGYNEQFF.

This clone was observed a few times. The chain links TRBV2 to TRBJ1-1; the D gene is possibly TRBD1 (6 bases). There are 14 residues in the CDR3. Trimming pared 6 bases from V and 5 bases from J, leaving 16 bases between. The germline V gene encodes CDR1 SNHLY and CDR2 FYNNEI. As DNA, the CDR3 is TGTGCCAGCAGAGTTCAGGGGTTTTTTACTGAAGCTTTCTTT. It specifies CASRVQGFFTEAFF.

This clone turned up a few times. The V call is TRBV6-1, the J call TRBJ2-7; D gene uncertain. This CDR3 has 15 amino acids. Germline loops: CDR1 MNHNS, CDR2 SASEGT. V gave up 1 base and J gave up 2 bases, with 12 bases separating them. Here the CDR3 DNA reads TGTGCCAGCAGTGAAGAGCAAGGCACCCCCTACGAGCAGTACGTC. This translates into CASSEEQGTPYEQYV.